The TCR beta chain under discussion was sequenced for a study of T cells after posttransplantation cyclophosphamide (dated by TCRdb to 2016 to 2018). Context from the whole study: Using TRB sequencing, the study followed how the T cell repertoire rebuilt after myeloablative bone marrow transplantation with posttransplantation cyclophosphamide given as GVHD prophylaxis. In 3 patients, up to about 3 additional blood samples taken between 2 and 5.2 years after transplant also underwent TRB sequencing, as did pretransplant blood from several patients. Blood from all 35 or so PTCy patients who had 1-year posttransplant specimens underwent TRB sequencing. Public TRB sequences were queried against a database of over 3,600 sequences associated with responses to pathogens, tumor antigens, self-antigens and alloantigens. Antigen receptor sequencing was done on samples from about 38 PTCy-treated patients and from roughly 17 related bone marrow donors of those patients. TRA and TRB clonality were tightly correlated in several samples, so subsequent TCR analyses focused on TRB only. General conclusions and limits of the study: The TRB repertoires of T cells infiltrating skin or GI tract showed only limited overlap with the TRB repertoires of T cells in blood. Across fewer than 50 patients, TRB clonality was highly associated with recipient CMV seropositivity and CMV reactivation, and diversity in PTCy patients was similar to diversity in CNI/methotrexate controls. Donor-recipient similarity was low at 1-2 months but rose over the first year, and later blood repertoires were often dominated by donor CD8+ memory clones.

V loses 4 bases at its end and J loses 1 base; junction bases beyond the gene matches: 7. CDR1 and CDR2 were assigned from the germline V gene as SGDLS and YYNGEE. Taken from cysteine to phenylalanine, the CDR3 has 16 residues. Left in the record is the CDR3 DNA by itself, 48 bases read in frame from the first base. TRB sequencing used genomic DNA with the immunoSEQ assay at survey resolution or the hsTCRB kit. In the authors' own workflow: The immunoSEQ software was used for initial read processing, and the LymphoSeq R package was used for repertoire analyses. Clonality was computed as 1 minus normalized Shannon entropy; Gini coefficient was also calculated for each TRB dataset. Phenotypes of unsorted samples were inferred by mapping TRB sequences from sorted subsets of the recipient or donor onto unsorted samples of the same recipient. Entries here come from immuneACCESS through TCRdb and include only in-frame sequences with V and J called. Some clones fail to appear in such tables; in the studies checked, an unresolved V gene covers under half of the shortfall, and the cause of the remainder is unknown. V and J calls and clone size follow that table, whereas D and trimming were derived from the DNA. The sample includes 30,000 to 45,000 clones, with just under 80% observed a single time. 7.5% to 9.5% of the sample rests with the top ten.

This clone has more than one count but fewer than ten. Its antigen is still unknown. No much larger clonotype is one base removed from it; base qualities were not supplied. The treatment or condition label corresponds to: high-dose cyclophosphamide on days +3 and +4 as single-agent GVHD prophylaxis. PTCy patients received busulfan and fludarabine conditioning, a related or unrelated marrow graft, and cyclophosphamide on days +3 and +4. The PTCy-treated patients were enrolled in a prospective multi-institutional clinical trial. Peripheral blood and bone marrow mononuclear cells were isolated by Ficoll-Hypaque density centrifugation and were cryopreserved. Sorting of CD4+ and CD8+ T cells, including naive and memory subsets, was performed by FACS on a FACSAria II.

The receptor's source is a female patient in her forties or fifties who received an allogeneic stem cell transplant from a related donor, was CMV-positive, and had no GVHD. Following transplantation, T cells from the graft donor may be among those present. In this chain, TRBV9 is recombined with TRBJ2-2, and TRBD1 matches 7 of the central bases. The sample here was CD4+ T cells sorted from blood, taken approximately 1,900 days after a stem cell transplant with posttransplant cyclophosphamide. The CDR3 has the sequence CASSYLTGLNTGELFF. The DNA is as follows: TGTGCCAGCAGCTACTTGACAGGGCTGAACACCGGGGAGCTGTTTTTT.